The present T cell receptor beta chain was sequenced within a study of T cells in narcolepsy. Study information: Enrolled donors included narcolepsy type 1 or type 2 patients and healthy controls. Findings and limits, study-wide: Same-patient CSF and blood CD4+ T cell clonotypes included HCRT-specific and TRIB2-specific autoreactive ones. Reportedly, autoreactive clonotypes were serially detected in patients' blood but not controls'.

Repertoires were generated with immunoSEQ multiplex PCR, while TCRdb's copy carries only in-frame clones and drops some. Here the sample spans some 30,000 clones, about four fifths being singletons. This clone was seen a few times. The antigen is undetermined. The sample comprised memory (CD45RA-) CD4+ T cells from blood. The origin of this receptor is a human donor in good health.

CDR3 loop: CASSTQYLSKRDTEAFF. CDR3 coding DNA: TGTGCCAGTAGTACCCAATATTTGAGTAAGAGGGATACTGAAGCTTTCTTT. The chain couples TRBV19 to TRBJ1-1; D remains unclear. Germline CDR1 LNHDA, CDR2 SQIVND (reference sequence). The V end lost 4 bases, the J end lost 5 bases, and 23 bases lay between the germline ends. The length of the CDR3 is 17 residues.